This T cell receptor beta chain was sequenced in a study of T cells in Graves' hyperthyroidism and ophthalmopathy. Study-wide results and limits: Among thyroid clonotypes expanded above 0.001, most also appeared in blood. Classification by a 13 V-J model distinguished ophthalmopathy from stable hyperthyroidism.

Deletions cut 2 bases from V and 2 bases from J, with 10 bases between. The length of the CDR3 is 14 residues. Germline values: CDR1 SGHTA, CDR2 FQGNSA. Graves' hyperthyroidism showing no ophthalmopathy progression within 18 months was considered stable. Patients were excluded for uncontrolled infection, other autoimmune disease, pregnancy or lactation. This clonotype was seen ten or more times. Its cognate antigen is unknown. Authors of the study amplified TCR beta CDR3 regions from RNA transcripts. TCR CDR3 underwent first-round RT-PCR with the HTBI primer set. One entry per CDR3 protein, called by TCRdb with MiXCR from the multiplex PCR reads. The table has a few hundred thousand distinct CDR3 sequences, about a sixth seen once.

The TCR comes from a woman aged 25 to 45 with Graves' hyperthyroidism. The chain couples TRBV7-2 to TRBJ2-7; no clear D gene. Sequencing input: blood. For the CDR3, the DNA is TGTGCCAGCAGCTTATTCCCGGGCGCCTACGAGCAGTACTTC. It translates to CASSLFPGAYEQYF.